This note documents a single T cell receptor (beta chain) sequence. These data originate in a study of blood T cell repertoires in COVID-19. Study information: The analysed material was cDNA or gDNA that came from T cells, B-cell-depleted T cells, or PBMCs.

Per the original data handling: For nucleated cells, counts were estimated from reference gene primer amplification. Repertoires were generated with immunoSEQ multiplex PCR, while TCRdb's copy carries only in-frame clones and drops some. D and trimming come from the DNA, and the V and J calls and clone size come from that table. The sample has hundreds of thousands of clones; almost 90% are singletons. This CDR3 is built from 13 residues. Trimming cost V 3 bases and J 4 bases; bases outside gene matches: 3. Germline V gives CDR1 SNHLY, CDR2 FYNNEI. Enrollment of patients from Seattle took place during active infection, with longitudinal follow-up.

The TCR sequence derives from a woman between 35 and 50 years old with COVID-19, enrolled during active disease. The sequenced material came from peripheral blood. This sequence joins TRBV2 and TRBJ2-7, with TRBD2 matching over 7 bases. The CDR3 DNA sequence: TGTGCCAGCAGTGAGGGACTACATTACGAGCAGTACTTC. Its translation is CASSEGLHYEQYF.